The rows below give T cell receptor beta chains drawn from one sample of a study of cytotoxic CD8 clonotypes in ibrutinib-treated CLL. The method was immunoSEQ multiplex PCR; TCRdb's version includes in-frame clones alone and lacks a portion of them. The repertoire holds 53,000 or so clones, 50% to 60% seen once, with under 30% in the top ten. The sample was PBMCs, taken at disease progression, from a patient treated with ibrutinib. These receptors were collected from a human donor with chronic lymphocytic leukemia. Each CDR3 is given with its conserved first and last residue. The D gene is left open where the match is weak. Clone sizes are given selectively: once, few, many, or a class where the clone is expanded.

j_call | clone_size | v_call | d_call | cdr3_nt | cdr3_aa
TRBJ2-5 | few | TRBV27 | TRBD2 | TGTGCCAGCAGTTTTCGCGGGAGTGGCGAGACCCAGTACTTC | CASSFRGSGETQYF
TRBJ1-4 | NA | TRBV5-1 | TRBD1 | TGCGCCAGCAGCCGACAGGGGTTAAATGAAAAACTGTTTTTT | CASSRQGLNEKLFF
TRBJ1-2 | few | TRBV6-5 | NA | TGTGCCAGCAGTCCAACCCCCGGGGCCTATGGCTACACCTTC | CASSPTPGAYGYTF
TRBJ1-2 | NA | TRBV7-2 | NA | TGTGCCAGCAGCTCCGACCCAAGGGCGGGCCGCTACACCTTC | CASSSDPRAGRYTF
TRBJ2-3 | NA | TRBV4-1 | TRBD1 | TGCGCCAGCAGCCCCGGACAGGGAGGTTTTTCAGATACGCAGTATTTT | CASSPGQGGFSDTQYF
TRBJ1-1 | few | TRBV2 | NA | TGTGCCAGCGGGGGACATACGAACACTGAAGCTTTCTTT | CASGGHTNTEAFF
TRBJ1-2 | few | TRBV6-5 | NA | TGTGCCGCAGGGGTGGCCCCCTATGGCTACACCTTC | CAAGVAPYGYTF
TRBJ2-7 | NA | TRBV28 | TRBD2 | TGTGCCAGCAGCCAGGGACTAGCGCCTTACGAGCAGTACTTC | CASSQGLAPYEQYF
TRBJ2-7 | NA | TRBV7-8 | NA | TGTGCCAGCAGCTTAAACTTGCGGGTGGACTACGAGCAGTACTTC | CASSLNLRVDYEQYF
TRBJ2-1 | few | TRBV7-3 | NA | TGTGCCAGCAGCTTGAGCAGGGACTCCTACAATGAGCAGTTCTTC | CASSLSRDSYNEQFF
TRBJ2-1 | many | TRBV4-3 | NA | TGCGCCAGCAGCCAAGTGGGTGAGCAGTTCTTC | CASSQVGEQFF
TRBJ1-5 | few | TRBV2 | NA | TGTGCCAGCAGTGAATGGGCCGGGGGCAATCAGCCCCAGCATTTT | CASSEWAGGNQPQHF
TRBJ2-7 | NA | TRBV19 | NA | TGTGCCAGTAGTATACATCTGGGGGGGCTTTCGTACTTC | CASSIHLGGLSYF
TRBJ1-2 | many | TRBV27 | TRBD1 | TGTGCCAGCAGTTTGACAGGGGGTTTCTATGGCTACACCTTC | CASSLTGGFYGYTF
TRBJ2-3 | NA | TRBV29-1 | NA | TGCAGCGTTGGCGGCGGTGGAACAGATACGCAGTATTTT | CSVGGGGTDTQYF
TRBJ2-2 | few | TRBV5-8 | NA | TGTGCCAGCAGCGCAGGGATTTTGAACACCGGGGAGCTGTTTTTT | CASSAGILNTGELFF
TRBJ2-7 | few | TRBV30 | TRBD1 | TGTGCCTGGAGTGGGACAGGCGGCAGGGAGCAGTACTTC | CAWSGTGGREQYF
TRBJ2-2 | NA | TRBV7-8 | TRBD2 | TGTGCCAGCAGCTTAGCGGCTAGCGGGAGTCTGCCCGGGGAGCTGTTTTTT | CASSLAASGSLPGELFF
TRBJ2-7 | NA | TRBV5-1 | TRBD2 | TGCGCCAGCCGGGGGACCAGCGGGAGGTACTACGAGCAGTACTTC | CASRGTSGRYYEQYF
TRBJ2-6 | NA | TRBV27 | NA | TGTGCCAGCAGTTATCGAACAGGTCTCTCTGGGGCCAACGTCCTGACTTTC | CASSYRTGLSGANVLTF
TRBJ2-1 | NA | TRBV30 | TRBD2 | TGTGCCTGCGTGGGAGCGGGACCCTACAATGAGCAGTTCTTC | CACVGAGPYNEQFF
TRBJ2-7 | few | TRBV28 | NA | TGTGCCATTAAGGGAGGACACTACGAGCAGTACTTC | CAIKGGHYEQYF
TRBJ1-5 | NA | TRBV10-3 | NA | TGTGCCATCAGTGACTTCGGGACCCTTGACAATCAGCCCCAGCATTTT | CAISDFGTLDNQPQHF
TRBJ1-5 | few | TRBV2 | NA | TGTGCCAGCAGTGATGATAGGGGTGGTCAGCCCCAGCATTTT | CASSDDRGGQPQHF
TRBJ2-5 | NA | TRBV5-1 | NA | TGCGCCAGCAGCACGACAGTTCAAGAGACCCAGTACTTC | CASSTTVQETQYF
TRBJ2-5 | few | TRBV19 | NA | TGTGCCAGTAGTATCGAAGGGGTTGGGACCCAGTACTTC | CASSIEGVGTQYF
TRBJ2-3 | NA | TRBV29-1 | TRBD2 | TGCAGCGTGCGACTAGCGGATACGCAGTATTTT | CSVRLADTQYF
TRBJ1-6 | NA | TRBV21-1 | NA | TGTGCCAGCAGCAAACAGCACCTCTCCTATAATTCACCCCTCCACTTT | CASSKQHLSYNSPLHF
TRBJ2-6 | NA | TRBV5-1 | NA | TGCGCCAGCAGCTTGGACGTCGGCAGTAACGTCCTGACTTTC | CASSLDVGSNVLTF
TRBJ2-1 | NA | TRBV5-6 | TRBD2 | TGTGCCAGCAGCTGGGGACTAGTGGGTGAGCAGTTCTTC | CASSWGLVGEQFF
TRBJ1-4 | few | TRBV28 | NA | TGTGCCAGCAGTCTATGGCGAGGGGGTAGTGAAAAACTGTTTTTT | CASSLWRGGSEKLFF
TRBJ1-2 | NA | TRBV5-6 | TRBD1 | TGTGCCAGCAGCACCCGGACAGGGTTTGGCTACACCTTC | CASSTRTGFGYTF
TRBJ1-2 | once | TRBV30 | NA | TGTGCCTGGAGTGTACAGGGAGGCTATGGCTACACCTTC | CAWSVQGGYGYTF
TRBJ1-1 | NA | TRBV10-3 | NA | TGTGCCATCAGCCGGGACGGTATGAACACTGAAGCTTTCTTT | CAISRDGMNTEAFF
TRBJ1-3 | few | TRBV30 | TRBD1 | TGTGCCTGGGGGACAGGGGGCGGTGGAAACACCATATATTTT | CAWGTGGGGNTIYF
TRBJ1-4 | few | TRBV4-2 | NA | TGTGCCAGCAGCCAAGATCAGCAAGCAACTAATGAAAAACTGTTTTTT | CASSQDQQATNEKLFF
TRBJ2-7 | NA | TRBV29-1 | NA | TGCAGCGTTGAAGCTGGGTCTGAGCAGTACTTC | CSVEAGSEQYF
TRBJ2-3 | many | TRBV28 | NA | TGTGCCAGCAGTTTACTGCAGAGCTCTAGCACAGATACGCAGTATTTT | CASSLLQSSSTDTQYF
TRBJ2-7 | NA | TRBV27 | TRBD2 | TGTGCCAGCAGTTTATATACTAGCGGGAGGACCTACGAGCAGTACTTC | CASSLYTSGRTYEQYF
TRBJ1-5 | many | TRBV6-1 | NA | TGTGCCAGCCAACAGGAGGTGGGGCAGCCCCAGCATTTT | CASQQEVGQPQHF
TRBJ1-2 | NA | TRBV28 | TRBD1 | TGTGCCAGCAGTACGGGAACAGGGGTTGGCTACACCTTC | CASSTGTGVGYTF
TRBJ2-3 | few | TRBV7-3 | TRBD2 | TGTGCCAGCAGCTTATATGCGGGAGGCACAGATACGCAGTATTTT | CASSLYAGGTDTQYF
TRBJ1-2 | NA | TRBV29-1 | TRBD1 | TGCAGCACCCCGGGACAGGGAGACTATGGCTACACCTTC | CSTPGQGDYGYTF
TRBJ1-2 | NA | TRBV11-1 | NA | TGTGCCAGCAGCTCCCAGGATACCTATGGCTACACCTTC | CASSSQDTYGYTF
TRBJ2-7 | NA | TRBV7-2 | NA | TGTGCCAGCGGCAGGGGATCTACCTACGAGCAGTACTTC | CASGRGSTYEQYF
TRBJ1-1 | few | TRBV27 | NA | TGTGCCAGCAGTTTATTGGACCCTATGAACACTGAAGCTTTCTTT | CASSLLDPMNTEAFF
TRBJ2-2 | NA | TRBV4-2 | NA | TGTGCCAGCAGCCAAAAACAGAGCACCGGGGAGCTGTTTTTT | CASSQKQSTGELFF
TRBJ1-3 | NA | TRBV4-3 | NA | TGCGCCAGCAGCCAAGATGTACCAAGGGGTGGAAACACCATATATTTT | CASSQDVPRGGNTIYF
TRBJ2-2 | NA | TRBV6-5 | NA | TGTGCCAGCAGTTACTCTTATCGGGGGAACACCGGGGAGCTGTTTTTT | CASSYSYRGNTGELFF
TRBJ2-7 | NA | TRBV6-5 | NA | TGTGCCAGCAGACAACAGGGCTACGAGCAGTACTTC | CASRQQGYEQYF
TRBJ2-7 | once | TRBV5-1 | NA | TGCGCCAGCAGCCTGCGAGGACCACTAGTCTCGACCTCCTACGAGCAGTACTTC | CASSLRGPLVSTSYEQYF
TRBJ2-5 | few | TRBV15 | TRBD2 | TGTGCCACTTCACATGGGACTAGCGGTCAAGAGACCCAGTACTTC | CATSHGTSGQETQYF